These T cell receptor beta chains were read from a single sample in a study of cytomegalovirus exposure and HLA in healthy donors. The repertoire was sequenced with immunoSEQ multiplex PCR; TCRdb's copy has only in-frame clones and lacks some. Of roughly 200,000 clones listed, 70% to 85% are singletons. Material for sequencing was PBMCs. Source of these receptors: a woman in her thirties or forties in good health and CMV-seronegative. The CDR3 runs from the conserved cysteine through the conserved F or W. The D gene is left open where the match is weak. The listing skips clone size in some rows; elsewhere it reads once, few, many or a size class.

D: -
V: TRBV11-2
size: -
length: 13
J: TRBJ1-1
DNA: TGTGCCAGCAGCTTAATAGGGGCGGTTGGAGCTTTCTTT
CDR3: CASSLIGAVGAFF

D: -
V: TRBV7-3
size: -
length: 13
J: TRBJ2-5
DNA: TGTGCCAGCAGCGGACAGTTTCAAGAGACCCAGTACTTC
CDR3: CASSGQFQETQYF

D: TRBD1
V: TRBV4-3
size: few
length: 18
J: TRBJ1-2
DNA: TGCGCCAGCAGCCAAGAATCGAACTGGGGGACAGGGGGATATGGCTACACCTTC
CDR3: CASSQESNWGTGGYGYTF

D: TRBD1
V: TRBV11-3
size: -
length: 15
J: TRBJ1-1
DNA: TGTGCCAGCAGCCCAGGGACAGGGAGAGACACTGAAGCTTTCTTT
CDR3: CASSPGTGRDTEAFF

D: -
V: TRBV28
size: -
length: 13
J: TRBJ2-7
DNA: TGTGCCAGCAGTTTATTGTCAGGAGGCGAGCAGTACTTC
CDR3: CASSLLSGGEQYF

D: -
V: TRBV5-6
size: -
length: 12
J: TRBJ2-7
DNA: TGTGCCAGCAGGGACAGCTCCTACGAGCAGTACTTC
CDR3: CASRDSSYEQYF

D: -
V: TRBV5-5
size: -
length: 13
J: TRBJ1-1
DNA: TGTGCCAGCAGCTTCGGGAGGAACACTGAAGCTTTCTTT
CDR3: CASSFGRNTEAFF

D: TRBD1
V: TRBV9
size: -
length: 14
J: TRBJ1-3
DNA: TGTGCCAGCAGCGCGACAGGGACAGGAAACACCATATATTTT
CDR3: CASSATGTGNTIYF

D: -
V: TRBV5-1
size: -
length: 13
J: TRBJ2-2
DNA: TGCGCCAGCAGCCCAGACAGGCTCGGGGAGCTGTTTTTT
CDR3: CASSPDRLGELFF

D: TRBD1
V: TRBV7-3
size: -
length: 15
J: TRBJ2-1
DNA: TGTGCCAGCAGCGAGGGACAGGGACTTTTCAATGAGCAGTTCTTC
CDR3: CASSEGQGLFNEQFF

D: TRBD2
V: TRBV5-6
size: -
length: 19
J: TRBJ2-1
DNA: TGTGCCAGCAGCTTGTTTGGACTAGCGGGGGGAAATGCCTACAATGAGCAGTTCTTC
CDR3: CASSLFGLAGGNAYNEQFF

D: TRBD1
V: TRBV30
size: -
length: 14
J: TRBJ1-4
DNA: TGTGCCTGGAGTTCCACAGGGGTTGGTGAAAAACTGTTTTTT
CDR3: CAWSSTGVGEKLFF